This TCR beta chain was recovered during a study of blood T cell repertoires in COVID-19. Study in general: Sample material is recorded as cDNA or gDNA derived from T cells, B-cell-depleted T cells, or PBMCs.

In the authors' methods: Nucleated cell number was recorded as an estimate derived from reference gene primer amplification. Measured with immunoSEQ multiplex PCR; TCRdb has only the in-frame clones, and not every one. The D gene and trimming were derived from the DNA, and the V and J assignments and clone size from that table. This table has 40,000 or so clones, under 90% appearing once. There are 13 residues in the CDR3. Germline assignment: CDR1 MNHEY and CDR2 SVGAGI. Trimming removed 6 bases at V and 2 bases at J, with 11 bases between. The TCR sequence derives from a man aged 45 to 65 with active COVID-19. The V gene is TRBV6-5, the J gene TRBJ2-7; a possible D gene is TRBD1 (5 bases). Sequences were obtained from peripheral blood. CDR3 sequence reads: CASSGDRPYEQYF. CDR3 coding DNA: TGTGCCAGCAGCGGTGACAGACCCTACGAGCAGTACTTC.